This is a list of T cell receptor beta chains from one sample in a study of OX40 agonist ivuxolimab in advanced cancers. This table comes from immunoSEQ multiplex PCR, and its TCRdb copy is limited to in-frame clones, with some not included. The sample yields about 28,000 clones, roughly 90% seen once. The source was CD4+ or CD8+ T cells sorted from blood, collected in a trial of the OX40 agonist ivuxolimab. Source of these receptors: an adult with an advanced solid tumor such as melanoma, head and neck, liver or kidney cancer. Both conserved end residues are part of each CDR3. Fields, in order: V gene, clone size, J gene, D gene, CDR3 DNA, CDR3 protein. The D gene is left open where the match is weak. Size values are once, few and many counts, or a class for expanded clones, and some rows have none.

V: TRBV19; size: NA; J: TRBJ2-7; D: TRBD1; DNA: TGTGCCAGTAGTATAGGACAGGGGGCCCTCGAGCAGTACTTC; CDR3: CASSIGQGALEQYF
V: TRBV27; size: NA; J: TRBJ2-1; D: TRBD1; DNA: TGTGCCAGCGGGGCCGGGACAGGGGCCCCTAATGAGCAGTTCTTC; CDR3: CASGAGTGAPNEQFF
V: TRBV9; size: NA; J: TRBJ2-7; D: TRBD1; DNA: TGTGCCAGCAGCGCGGACCCCTATGGCCAGGGGGCGCCGTACGAGCAGTACTTC; CDR3: CASSADPYGQGAPYEQYF
V: TRBV18; size: medium-sized; J: TRBJ2-2; D: NA; DNA: TGTGCCAGCTCAGGAACCGGGGAGCTGTTTTTT; CDR3: CASSGTGELFF
V: TRBV5-1; size: NA; J: TRBJ2-7; D: NA; DNA: TGCGCCAGCAGCTTCACAGGCTACGAGCAGTACTTC; CDR3: CASSFTGYEQYF
V: TRBV4-1; size: NA; J: TRBJ1-1; D: TRBD1; DNA: TGCGCCAGCAGCCAAAACGGACAGGGTGGCACTGAAGCTTTCTTT; CDR3: CASSQNGQGGTEAFF
V: TRBV5-4; size: NA; J: TRBJ1-1; D: NA; DNA: TGTGCCAGCAGCTTAGCAGGGGAGGGCACTGAAGCTTTCTTT; CDR3: CASSLAGEGTEAFF
V: TRBV30; size: NA; J: TRBJ2-1; D: TRBD2; DNA: TGTGCCTACTATAGCGGGGGGGCTATAGAGCAGTTCTTC; CDR3: CAYYSGGAIEQFF
V: TRBV7-3; size: NA; J: TRBJ2-1; D: NA; DNA: TGTGCCAGCAGCTTATTCTCAGCAGACAATGAGCAGTTCTTC; CDR3: CASSLFSADNEQFF
V: TRBV4-1; size: NA; J: TRBJ2-2; D: TRBD1; DNA: TGCGCCAGCAGCCTGGGACAGGGGGAAACGGGCGGGGAGCTGTTTTTT; CDR3: CASSLGQGETGGELFF
V: TRBV6-6; size: NA; J: TRBJ1-1; D: NA; DNA: TGTGCCAGCAGTTACTGGATAAACACTGAAGCTTTCTTT; CDR3: CASSYWINTEAFF
V: TRBV9; size: NA; J: TRBJ2-1; D: TRBD2; DNA: TGTGCCAGCAGCTCGGGGACTAGCGGCTACAATGAGCAGTTCTTC; CDR3: CASSSGTSGYNEQFF
V: TRBV28; size: NA; J: TRBJ2-7; D: TRBD2; DNA: TGTGCCAGCAGGGACCTAGCGGGAGGGTACGAGCAGTACTTC; CDR3: CASRDLAGGYEQYF
V: TRBV7-8; size: NA; J: TRBJ2-1; D: NA; DNA: TGTGCCAGCAGCGCCGACTCCCGTCCCAATGAGCAGTTCTTC; CDR3: CASSADSRPNEQFF
V: TRBV28; size: NA; J: TRBJ1-2; D: NA; DNA: TGTGCTGCGGGGGGGGGACCTAACTATGGCTACACCTTC; CDR3: CAAGGGPNYGYTF
V: TRBV19; size: NA; J: TRBJ2-2; D: NA; DNA: TGTGCCAGTACCCAGGGTGGAGTCGGGGAGCTGTTTTTT; CDR3: CASTQGGVGELFF
V: TRBV5-6; size: NA; J: TRBJ2-3; D: NA; DNA: TGTGCCAGCAGCTGGCTAGTGGATACGCAGTATTTT; CDR3: CASSWLVDTQYF
V: TRBV11-2; size: NA; J: TRBJ2-7; D: NA; DNA: TGTGCCAGCAGCTCCTCGCATGACCACTACGAGCAGTACTTC; CDR3: CASSSSHDHYEQYF
V: TRBV9; size: medium-sized; J: TRBJ2-5; D: TRBD2; DNA: TGTGCCAGCAGCGCCGGACTAGCGACGGAAGAGACCCAGTACTTC; CDR3: CASSAGLATEETQYF
V: TRBV29-1; size: NA; J: TRBJ2-7; D: NA; DNA: TGCAGCGTGCGGGAAGGAGACGAGCAGTACTTC; CDR3: CSVREGDEQYF
V: TRBV4-1; size: once; J: TRBJ2-5; D: NA; DNA: TGCGCCAGCAGTCACAGGGTCCAAGAGACCCAGTACTTC; CDR3: CASSHRVQETQYF
V: TRBV15; size: few; J: TRBJ2-7; D: TRBD1; DNA: TGTGCCACCAGCAGAGATACGGGACAGGGCTACGAGCAGTACTTC; CDR3: CATSRDTGQGYEQYF
V: TRBV4-1; size: NA; J: TRBJ2-1; D: NA; DNA: TGCGCCAGCAGCCATTCGGCGTGGGATGAGCAGTTCTTC; CDR3: CASSHSAWDEQFF
V: TRBV28; size: NA; J: TRBJ1-2; D: TRBD1; DNA: TGTGCCAGCAGTTTTGGGGACAGGGAGAGCTACACCTTC; CDR3: CASSFGDRESYTF
V: TRBV27; size: NA; J: TRBJ1-1; D: NA; DNA: TGTGCCAGCAGTTTATCGGAGGCCGTGAACACTGAAGCTTTCTTT; CDR3: CASSLSEAVNTEAFF
V: TRBV7-9; size: few; J: TRBJ1-2; D: NA; DNA: TGTGCCAGCAGCTTAGCAGAAAACTATGGCTACACCTTC; CDR3: CASSLAENYGYTF
V: TRBV28; size: NA; J: TRBJ1-1; D: NA; DNA: TGTGCCAGCAGGCCGGAGGGGGGCTTAAACACTGAAGCTTTCTTT; CDR3: CASRPEGGLNTEAFF
V: TRBV29-1; size: NA; J: TRBJ1-6; D: NA; DNA: TGCAGCGTTACGAGTGGCTCTGAAAGTTCACCCCTCCACTTT; CDR3: CSVTSGSESSPLHF
V: TRBV25-1; size: NA; J: TRBJ2-2; D: NA; DNA: TGTGCCAGCAGTGGACTCTCAGGGGCGAACACCGGGGAGCTGTTTTTT; CDR3: CASSGLSGANTGELFF
V: TRBV5-1; size: once; J: TRBJ2-1; D: NA; DNA: TGCGCCAGCAGCTTCTCGGGGTCCTACAATGAGCAGTTCTTC; CDR3: CASSFSGSYNEQFF
V: TRBV19; size: NA; J: TRBJ2-7; D: NA; DNA: TGTGCCAGTGGGGACTTCTCCTACGAGCAGTACTTC; CDR3: CASGDFSYEQYF
V: TRBV28; size: NA; J: TRBJ1-5; D: TRBD1; DNA: TGTGCCAGCAGTTTTTTACAGGGGGGGAGCAATCAGCCCCAGCATTTT; CDR3: CASSFLQGGSNQPQHF
V: TRBV9; size: NA; J: TRBJ1-1; D: NA; DNA: TGTGCCAGCAGCGTAGGCGTCGACGTGACTGAAGCTTTCTTT; CDR3: CASSVGVDVTEAFF
V: TRBV4-1; size: once; J: TRBJ2-5; D: TRBD2; DNA: TGCGCCAGCAGCCAAGAGGTCACTAGCGGGCTACAAGAGACCCAGTACTTC; CDR3: CASSQEVTSGLQETQYF
V: TRBV28; size: NA; J: TRBJ2-7; D: TRBD2; DNA: TGTGCCAGCAGCCCAGGGGGACTAGCGGTTACTTACGAGCAGTACTTC; CDR3: CASSPGGLAVTYEQYF
V: TRBV5-4; size: NA; J: TRBJ2-7; D: TRBD1; DNA: TGTGCCAGCAGCTCGCCCGGGACAGGGTTAGACGAGCAGTACTTC; CDR3: CASSSPGTGLDEQYF
V: TRBV7-6; size: NA; J: TRBJ1-1; D: NA; DNA: TGTGCCAGCACCGATTTGGGGGCCCAGAATGAAGCTTTCTTT; CDR3: CASTDLGAQNEAFF
V: TRBV10-3; size: once; J: TRBJ2-1; D: TRBD2; DNA: TGTGCCATCAGTGGACTAGCGGGAGGGTCAGACAATGAGCAGTTCTTC; CDR3: CAISGLAGGSDNEQFF
V: TRBV6-6; size: NA; J: TRBJ1-1; D: NA; DNA: TGTGCCAGCAGTTACATGGGGGGTGGGAACACTGAAGCTTTCTTT; CDR3: CASSYMGGGNTEAFF
V: TRBV6-5; size: NA; J: TRBJ1-1; D: NA; DNA: TGTGCCAGCAGTTATTCAGGGTGGGAGGCTGAAGCTTTCTTT; CDR3: CASSYSGWEAEAFF
V: TRBV30; size: NA; J: TRBJ1-4; D: NA; DNA: TGTGCCTGGAGCACCGGGCTTGCAAATGAAAAACTGTTTTTT; CDR3: CAWSTGLANEKLFF
V: TRBV7-2; size: NA; J: TRBJ2-7; D: NA; DNA: TGTGCCAGCAGCTCCAGACTAGATACCTACGAGCAGTACTTC; CDR3: CASSSRLDTYEQYF
V: TRBV28; size: NA; J: TRBJ2-1; D: TRBD2; DNA: TGTGCCAGCAGTTTCGGGGGGGAGCAGTTCTTC; CDR3: CASSFGGEQFF
V: TRBV19; size: NA; J: TRBJ2-1; D: NA; DNA: TGTGCCAGTAGTATACCAGGGGAGTTCAATGAGCAGTTCTTC; CDR3: CASSIPGEFNEQFF
V: TRBV28; size: NA; J: TRBJ2-1; D: NA; DNA: TGTGCCAGCAGGGAAGGGTACTCCTACAATGAGCAGTTCTTC; CDR3: CASREGYSYNEQFF
V: TRBV28; size: NA; J: TRBJ2-1; D: NA; DNA: TGTGCCAGCAGTTTCTTCGGGGGACGGACGTGGGGAAATGAGCAGTTCTTC; CDR3: CASSFFGGRTWGNEQFF
V: TRBV6-5; size: NA; J: TRBJ1-5; D: NA; DNA: TGTGCCAGCAGTTCCGACAGCAGGTCCCAGCATTTT; CDR3: CASSSDSRSQHF
V: TRBV6-6; size: NA; J: TRBJ1-4; D: NA; DNA: TGTGCCAGCACTCAGTTGGAGAATGAAAAACTGTTTTTT; CDR3: CASTQLENEKLFF
V: TRBV9; size: NA; J: TRBJ2-3; D: TRBD1; DNA: TGTGCCAGCAGCGACGGGACAGGGCTCCTACCAAGCACAGATACGCAGTATTTT; CDR3: CASSDGTGLLPSTDTQYF